This T cell receptor (beta chain) was retrieved from a study of cytomegalovirus exposure and HLA in healthy donors. Comments on this clone: Its antigen is currently unknown.

Regarding the study as a whole: Cytomegalovirus-associated status was assigned to some 180 TCR beta chains.

The PCR employed 60 Vbeta primers together with 13 Jbeta primers. Clones were sequenced by immunoSEQ multiplex PCR, and TCRdb holds only the in-frame ones, with some missing. The repertoire consists of around 130,000 clones, with 65% to 85% occurring once and the leading ten covering roughly 1.2%. The V and J ends lost 4 bases and 2 bases respectively, with 15 bases between them. The CDR3 extends over 15 amino acids. Germline lookup yields CDR1 SGHDT and CDR2 YYEEEE. This sequence was found in a boy aged 5-17 years in good health and CMV-seronegative. What was sequenced was PBMCs. The chain has TRBV5-6 and TRBJ1-2, with D possibly being TRBD1 (6 bases). CDR3 coding DNA: TGTGCCAGCAGCGGGGGGGTAGGGACAAACTATGGCTACACCTTC. Encoded protein: CASSGGVGTNYGYTF.